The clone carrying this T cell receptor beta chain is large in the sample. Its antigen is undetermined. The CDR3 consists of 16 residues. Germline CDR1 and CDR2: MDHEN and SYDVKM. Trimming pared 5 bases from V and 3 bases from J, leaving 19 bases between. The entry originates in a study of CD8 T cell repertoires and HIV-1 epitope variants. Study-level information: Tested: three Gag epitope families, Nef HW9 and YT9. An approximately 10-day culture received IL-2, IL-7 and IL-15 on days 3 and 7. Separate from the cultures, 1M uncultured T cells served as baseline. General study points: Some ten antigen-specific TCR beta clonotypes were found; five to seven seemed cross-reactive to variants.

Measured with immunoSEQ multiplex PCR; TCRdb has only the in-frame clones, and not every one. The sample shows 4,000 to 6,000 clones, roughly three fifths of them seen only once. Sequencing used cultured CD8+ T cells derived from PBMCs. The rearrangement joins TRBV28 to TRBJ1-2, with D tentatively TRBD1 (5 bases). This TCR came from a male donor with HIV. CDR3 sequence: CASSIRPTDFDYGYTF. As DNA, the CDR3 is TGTGCCAGCAGTATACGCCCGACAGATTTCGACTATGGCTACACCTTC.